This TCR beta chain emerged from a study of T cells in Graves' hyperthyroidism and ophthalmopathy. General observations from the study: With a median lead of 6.5 months before onset, the model predicted ophthalmopathy. Most expanded thyroid clonotypes above 0.001 recurred in blood.

Comments on this clonotype: The antigen is undetermined.

Trimming took 3 bases from V and 10 from J, leaving 18 bases between them. CDR1 SQVTM and CDR2 ANQGSEA come from the germline V gene. This CDR3 is built from 13 residues. Source material for PBMCs was more than 9.5 ml fresh peripheral blood. Authors of the study amplified TCR beta CDR3 regions from RNA transcripts. The TCR CDR3 was amplified in a first-round RT-PCR using the HTBI primer set. TCRdb independently ran MiXCR on the multiplex PCR reads; one entry per CDR3 protein. This sample carries 600,000 to 850,000 distinct CDR3 sequences, 18% of them seen once, and the ten largest clones take roughly 17%.

The source material was blood. The sequence derives from a woman between 50 and 59 years old with Graves' hyperthyroidism that later progressed to Graves' ophthalmopathy. The rearrangement uses TRBV29-1 and TRBJ1-1, with unresolved D. This CDR3 reads CSVDLGSWMGAFF. The CDR3 bases are TGCAGCGTTGACTTGGGCAGTTGGATGGGAGCTTTCTTT. Full variable domain (outside the CDR3, taken from reference TRBV29-1 and TRBJ1-1): SAVISQKPSRDICQRGTSLTIQCQVDSQVTMMFWYRQQPGQSLTLIATANQGSEATYESGFVIDKFPISRPNLTFSTLTVSNMSPEDSSIYLCSVDLGSWMGAFFGQGTRLTVV.